Listed below are T cell receptor beta chains from one sample, sequenced in a study of control samples from healthy donors and cancer patients. The data were produced by immunoSEQ multiplex PCR, yet TCRdb's version contains in-frame clones alone and is incomplete. The sample lists about 170,000 clones, 91% occurring once. The sample taken for sequencing was blood. The receptors here all came from a woman aged 25 to 39 in good health. Both conserved end residues are part of each CDR3. A D gene is named only where the DNA matches it firmly. A clone size is listed for some rows: how often the clone was seen (once, few, many), or a class if it is expanded.

D,J,size,V,DNA,CDR3
-,TRBJ1-3,-,TRBV5-1,TGCGCCAGCAGCTCTACAGGGTTCTCTGGAAACACCATATATTTT,CASSSTGFSGNTIYF
-,TRBJ1-2,-,TRBV14,TGTGCCAGCAGCCAACGGGGGGGCGTCTATGGCTACACCTTC,CASSQRGGVYGYTF
-,TRBJ2-7,-,TRBV7-2,TGTGCCAGCAGCCTCGACAGCTCCTACGAGCAGTACTTC,CASSLDSSYEQYF
-,TRBJ2-2,-,TRBV11-1,TGTGCCAGCAGCCCCGACGGGAACACCGGGGAGCTGTTTTTT,CASSPDGNTGELFF
TRBD1,TRBJ2-1,once,TRBV9,TGTGCCAGCAGCAGACAGGGGCGCGACAATGAGCAGTTCTTC,CASSRQGRDNEQFF
-,TRBJ1-5,-,TRBV28,TGTGCCAGCAGGGACGGCAATCAGCCCCAGCATTTT,CASRDGNQPQHF
-,TRBJ2-3,-,TRBV27,TGTGCCAGCAGTTTAGAACAGGGACGCACAGATACGCAGTATTTT,CASSLEQGRTDTQYF
-,TRBJ2-3,once,TRBV27,TGTGCCAGCAAAGGTGGGGCGACAGATACGCAGTATTTT,CASKGGATDTQYF
TRBD1,TRBJ1-2,once,TRBV9,TGTGCCAGCAGCACCGGACAGGCCTTATATGGCTACACCTTC,CASSTGQALYGYTF
TRBD2,TRBJ2-3,-,TRBV18,TGTGCCAGCTCACCATCGGCGGGAGGGGGCACAGATACGCAGTATTTT,CASSPSAGGGTDTQYF
TRBD2,TRBJ2-3,-,TRBV6-4,TGTGCCAGCAGTGATTCTAGCGGGTCCCCTAGCACAGATACGCAGTATTTT,CASSDSSGSPSTDTQYF
TRBD2,TRBJ2-1,-,TRBV5-3,TGTGCCAGAAGCTTTCGGGGACTAGCGGGGGACAATGAGCAGTTCTTC,CARSFRGLAGDNEQFF
-,TRBJ2-1,-,TRBV6-5,TGTGCCAGCAGTTATTCCGGACAGGCGGGGAATGAGCAGTTCTTC,CASSYSGQAGNEQFF
-,TRBJ1-5,-,TRBV6-6,TGTGCCAGCAGTAACAGGGTTAATCAGCCCCAGCATTTT,CASSNRVNQPQHF
-,TRBJ2-1,-,TRBV10-3,TGTGCCATCAGTGACTTGAAAGAGCAGTTCTTC,CAISDLKEQFF
TRBD1,TRBJ1-1,-,TRBV5-4,TGTGCCAGCAGCTTGGTGGACCGGGACAGGAACACTGAAGCTTTCTTT,CASSLVDRDRNTEAFF
TRBD1,TRBJ2-1,-,TRBV25-1,TGTGCCAGCAGTGGGACAGGGATTGAGCAGTTCTTC,CASSGTGIEQFF
-,TRBJ1-3,-,TRBV28,TGTGCCAGCAGTTTGGGTGGAAACACCATATATTTT,CASSLGGNTIYF
TRBD2,TRBJ2-7,-,TRBV5-1,TGCGCCAGCAGCTTAACTAGCGGGAGATTGGACGAGCAGTACTTC,CASSLTSGRLDEQYF
-,TRBJ2-5,-,TRBV9,TGTGCCAGCAGCCCAAACCAAGAGACCCAGTACTTC,CASSPNQETQYF
-,TRBJ2-1,-,TRBV12-3/TRBV12-4,TGTGCCAGCAGTTTCGACGGAACCAATGAGCAGTTCTTC,CASSFDGTNEQFF
-,TRBJ1-6,-,TRBV14,TGTGCCAGCAGCCAAGTCCTAGGGGGGCGATCACCCCTCCACTTT,CASSQVLGGRSPLHF
-,TRBJ1-2,-,TRBV7-9,TGTGCCAGCAGCCTGACAGTCGATGGCTACACCTTC,CASSLTVDGYTF
-,TRBJ1-5,-,TRBV27,TGTGCCAGCAGTTTCGACAGCTATAGCAATCAGCCCCAGCATTTT,CASSFDSYSNQPQHF
TRBD1,TRBJ2-7,-,TRBV29-1,TGCAGCGTTACCGGGACAGCCTACGAGCAGTACTTC,CSVTGTAYEQYF
-,TRBJ2-7,-,TRBV14,TGTGCCAGCAGCAAAGGGGTGGGAGAGCAGTACTTC,CASSKGVGEQYF
-,TRBJ1-2,-,TRBV6-4,TGTGCCAGCAGTGATGAGGGGCTGGGTGGCTACACCTTC,CASSDEGLGGYTF
TRBD1,TRBJ2-7,-,TRBV4-2,TGTGCCAGCAGCCACACAGGGGTATCCTACGAGCAGTACTTC,CASSHTGVSYEQYF
TRBD1,TRBJ1-2,-,TRBV3-1/TRBV3-2,TGTGCCAGCAGCTTGGGACAGGGGGGTAACTATGGCTACACCTTC,CASSLGQGGNYGYTF
-,TRBJ1-5,-,TRBV10-3,TGTGCCATCAGTGAGTTGGGGGCTGGTCAGCCCCAGCATTTT,CAISELGAGQPQHF
TRBD1,TRBJ2-7,once,TRBV2,TGTGCCAGCAGCGGGACAGGGTACGAGCAGTACTTC,CASSGTGYEQYF
-,TRBJ1-5,-,TRBV11-2,TGTGCCAGCAGCTTAGATCGGGGAGGGGTTCAGCCCCAGCATTTT,CASSLDRGGVQPQHF
TRBD1,TRBJ2-3,-,TRBV19,TGTGCCAGTAGCCGGACAGGGGGCGCAGATACGCAGTATTTT,CASSRTGGADTQYF
-,TRBJ1-2,-,TRBV6-5,TGTGCCAGCAGTTACTCGGGCAGGGGCTATGGCTACACCTTC,CASSYSGRGYGYTF
TRBD1,TRBJ2-7,-,TRBV30,TGTGCCTGGAGTGTATGGCAGGGGGCGGGCTACGAGCAGTACTTC,CAWSVWQGAGYEQYF
TRBD1,TRBJ2-1,once,TRBV5-1,TGCGCCAGCAGCTTGGGGACAGGGGACTCCTACAATGAGCAGTTCTTC,CASSLGTGDSYNEQFF
-,TRBJ2-1,-,TRBV5-4,TGTGCCAGCAGCCCGGACTGGGACGGCTACAATGAGCAGTTCTTC,CASSPDWDGYNEQFF
-,TRBJ2-5,-,TRBV18,TGTGCCAGCTCACCACGAGAGACCCAGTACTTC,CASSPRETQYF
TRBD2,TRBJ2-5,once,TRBV5-4,TGTGCCAGCAGCTTGGCTAGCGGGAGAGAGGAGACCCAGTACTTC,CASSLASGREETQYF
TRBD1,TRBJ2-7,-,TRBV27,TGTGCCAGCAGTTTAGGGACAGGGGCCGGCGAGCAGTACTTC,CASSLGTGAGEQYF
TRBD1,TRBJ2-5,-,TRBV7-7,TGTGCCAGCAGCTTAGGGGACAGGGAAGAGACCCAGTACTTC,CASSLGDREETQYF
-,TRBJ1-3,few,TRBV3-1/TRBV3-2,TGTGCCAGCAGCTTCATACAGGGATCTGGAAACACCATATATTTT,CASSFIQGSGNTIYF
-,TRBJ1-6,-,TRBV6-5,TGTGCCAGCAGTAATGGGGGAGAGAATTCACCCCTCCACTTT,CASSNGGENSPLHF
TRBD1,TRBJ1-5,-,TRBV6-5,TGTGCCAGCGACAGGGACAGGGGGCCCAATCAGCCCCAGCATTTT,CASDRDRGPNQPQHF
TRBD1,TRBJ1-2,-,TRBV29-1,TGCAGCGTTGAGGGTAGGGGGCTAAACTATGGCTACACCTTC,CSVEGRGLNYGYTF
-,TRBJ1-4,-,TRBV5-1,TGCGCCAGCAGCTTTGGGGTGGATAATGAAAAACTGTTTTTT,CASSFGVDNEKLFF
-,TRBJ2-3,once,TRBV27,TGTGCCAGCAGTCCGCAGGCCCTCATACTCACAGATACGCAGTATTTT,CASSPQALILTDTQYF
TRBD2,TRBJ2-1,-,TRBV11-3,TGTGCCAGCAGCTTACTAGCGGGACGCTACAATGAGCAGTTCTTC,CASSLLAGRYNEQFF
-,TRBJ1-5,-,TRBV11-2,TGTGCCAGCAGCTTAGACGGGTTTAATCAGCCCCAGCATTTT,CASSLDGFNQPQHF
-,TRBJ2-3,-,TRBV7-7,TGTGCCAGCAGCCAGGTGGAGCGGAGCACAGATACGCAGTATTTT,CASSQVERSTDTQYF
TRBD1,TRBJ2-5,-,TRBV14,TGTGCCAGCAGCCAAGGGACAGGGCAAGAGACCCAGTACTTC,CASSQGTGQETQYF
-,TRBJ1-1,-,TRBV10-3,TGTGCCATCAGTGACCCCGCAGGTTCCATGAACACTGAAGCTTTCTTT,CAISDPAGSMNTEAFF
TRBD1,TRBJ2-1,-,TRBV5-1,TGCGCCAGCAGCGCGACAGGGGGCTACAATGAGCAGTTCTTC,CASSATGGYNEQFF
-,TRBJ1-2,-,TRBV6-5,TGTGCCAGCAGGGCCGGGGGGGTTAACTATGGCTACACCTTC,CASRAGGVNYGYTF
TRBD1,TRBJ2-7,-,TRBV11-2,TGTGCCAGCAGCTCTCGACAGGGGTTCTTGGGCTTC,CASSSRQGFLGF
TRBD2,TRBJ2-2,-,TRBV29-1,TGCAGCGTAAAGGGACTAGCGGGGGTCAACACCGGGGAGCTGTTTTTT,CSVKGLAGVNTGELFF